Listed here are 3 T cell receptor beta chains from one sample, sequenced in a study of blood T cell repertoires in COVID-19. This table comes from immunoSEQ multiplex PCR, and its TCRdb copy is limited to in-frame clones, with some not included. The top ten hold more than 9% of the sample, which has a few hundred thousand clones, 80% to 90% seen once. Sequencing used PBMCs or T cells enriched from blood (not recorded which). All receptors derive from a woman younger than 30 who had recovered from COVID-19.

The CDR3: CASSYGTSSWNEQFF. CDR3 DNA: TGTGCCAGCAGTTATGGGACTTCTTCGTGGAATGAGCAGTTCTTC. The chain uses TRBV9 and TRBJ2-1; tentatively, D is TRBD2 (6 bases). The CDR3 has 15 amino acids. In germline, CDR1 is SGDLS, CDR2 YYNGEE. The V end lost 5 bases, the J end lost 7 bases, and 19 bases lay between the germline ends.

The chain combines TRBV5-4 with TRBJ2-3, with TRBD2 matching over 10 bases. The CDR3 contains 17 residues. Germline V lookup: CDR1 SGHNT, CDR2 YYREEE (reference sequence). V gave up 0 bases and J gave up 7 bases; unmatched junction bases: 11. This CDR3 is CASSLGLTSGTPNTQYF. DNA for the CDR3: TGTGCCAGCAGCTTGGGATTAACTAGCGGGACCCCTAATACGCAGTATTTT.

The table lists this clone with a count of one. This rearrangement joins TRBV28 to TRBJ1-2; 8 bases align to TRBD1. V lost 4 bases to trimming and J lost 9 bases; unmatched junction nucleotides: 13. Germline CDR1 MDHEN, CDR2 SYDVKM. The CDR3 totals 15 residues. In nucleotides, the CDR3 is TGTGCCAGCAGTTCCCCGGGGCAGGGGGCTCATCGCTACACCTTC. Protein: CASSSPGQGAHRYTF.